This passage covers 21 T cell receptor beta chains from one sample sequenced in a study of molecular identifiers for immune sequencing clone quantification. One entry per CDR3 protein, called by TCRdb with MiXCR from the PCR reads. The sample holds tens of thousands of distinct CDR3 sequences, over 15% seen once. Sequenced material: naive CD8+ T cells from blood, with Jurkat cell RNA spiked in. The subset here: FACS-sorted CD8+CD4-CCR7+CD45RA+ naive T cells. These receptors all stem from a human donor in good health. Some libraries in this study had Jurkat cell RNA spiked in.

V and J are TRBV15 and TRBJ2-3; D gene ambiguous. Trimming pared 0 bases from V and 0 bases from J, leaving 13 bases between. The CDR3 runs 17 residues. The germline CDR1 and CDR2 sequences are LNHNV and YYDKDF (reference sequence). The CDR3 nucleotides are TGTGCCACCAGCAGAGATAGGGCCAGTCTGAGCACAGATACGCAGTATTTT. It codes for CATSRDRASLSTDTQYF.

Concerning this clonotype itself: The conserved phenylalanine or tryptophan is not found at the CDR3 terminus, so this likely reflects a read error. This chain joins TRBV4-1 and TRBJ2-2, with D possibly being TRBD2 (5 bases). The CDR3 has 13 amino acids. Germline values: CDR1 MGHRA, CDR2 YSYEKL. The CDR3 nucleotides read TGCGCCAGCAGCCCCCTCATGTCCGGGGAACTGTTTCTT. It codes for CASSPLMSGELFL.

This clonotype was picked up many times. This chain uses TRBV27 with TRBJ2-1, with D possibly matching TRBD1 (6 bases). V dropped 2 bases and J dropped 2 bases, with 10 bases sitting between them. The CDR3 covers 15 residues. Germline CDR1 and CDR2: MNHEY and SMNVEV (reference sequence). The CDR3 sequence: CASSLEAGAYNEQFF. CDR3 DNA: TGTGCCAGCAGTTTAGAGGCAGGGGCCTACAATGAGCAGTTCTTC.

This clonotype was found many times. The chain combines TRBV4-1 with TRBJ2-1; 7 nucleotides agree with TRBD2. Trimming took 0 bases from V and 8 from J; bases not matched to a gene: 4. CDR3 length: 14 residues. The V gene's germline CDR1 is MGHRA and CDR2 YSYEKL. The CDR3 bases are TGCGCCAGCAGCCAAGATGCAGGGAGGGATGAGCAGTTCTTC. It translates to CASSQDAGRDEQFF.

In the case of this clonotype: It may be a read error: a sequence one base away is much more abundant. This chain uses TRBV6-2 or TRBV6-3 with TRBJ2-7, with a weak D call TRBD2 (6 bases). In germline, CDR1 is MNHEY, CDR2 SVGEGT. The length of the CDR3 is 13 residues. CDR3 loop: CVSSYGLHYEQYF. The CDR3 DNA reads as TGTGTCAGCAGTTACGGACTACACTACGAGCAGTACTTC.

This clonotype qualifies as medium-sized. The CDR3 bases are TGCAGTGCTAACGGGGCGGGAGGGCCATTCGACGAGCAGTACTTC. Translating gives CSANGAGGPFDEQYF. J is TRBJ2-7 and V is TRBV20-1; 9 bases are shared with TRBD2. This CDR3 region has 15 residues. J gave up 5 bases and V 4 bases, and 12 bases lay outside the gene matches. CDR1 is DFQATT and CDR2 is SNEGSKA in the germline V gene (reference sequence).

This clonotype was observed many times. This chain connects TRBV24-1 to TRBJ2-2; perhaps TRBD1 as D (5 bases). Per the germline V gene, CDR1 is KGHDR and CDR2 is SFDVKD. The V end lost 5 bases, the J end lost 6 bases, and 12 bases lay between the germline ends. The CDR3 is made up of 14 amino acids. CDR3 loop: CATSALPGSGELFF. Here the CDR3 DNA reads TGTGCCACCAGTGCCCTGCCAGGGTCCGGGGAGCTGTTTTTT.

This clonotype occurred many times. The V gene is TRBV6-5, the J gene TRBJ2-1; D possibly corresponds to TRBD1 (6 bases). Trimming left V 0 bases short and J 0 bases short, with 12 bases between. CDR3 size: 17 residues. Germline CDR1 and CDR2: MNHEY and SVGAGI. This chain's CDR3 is CASSYSRTALSYNEQFF. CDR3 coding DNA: TGTGCCAGCAGTTACTCGCGGACAGCCCTCTCCTACAATGAGCAGTTCTTC.

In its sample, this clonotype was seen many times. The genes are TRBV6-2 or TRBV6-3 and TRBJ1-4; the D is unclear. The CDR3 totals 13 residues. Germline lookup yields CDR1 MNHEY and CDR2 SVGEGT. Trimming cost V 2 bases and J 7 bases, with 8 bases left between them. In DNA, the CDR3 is TGTGCCAGCAGTTACGGCCCAGCTGAAAAACTGTTTTTT. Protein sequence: CASSYGPAEKLFF.

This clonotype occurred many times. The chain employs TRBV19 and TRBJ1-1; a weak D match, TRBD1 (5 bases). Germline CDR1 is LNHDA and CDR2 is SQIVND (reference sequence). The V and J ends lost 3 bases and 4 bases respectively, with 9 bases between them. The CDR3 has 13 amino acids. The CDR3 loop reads CASSITGSTEAFF. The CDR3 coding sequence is TGTGCCAGTAGTATTACAGGTTCCACTGAAGCTTTCTTT.

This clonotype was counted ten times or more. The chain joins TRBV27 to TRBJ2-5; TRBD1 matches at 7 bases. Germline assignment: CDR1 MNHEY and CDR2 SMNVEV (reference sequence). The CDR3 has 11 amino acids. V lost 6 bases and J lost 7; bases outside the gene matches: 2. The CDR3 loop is CASRGGVTQYF. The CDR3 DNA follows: TGTGCCAGCAGAGGGGGCGTGACCCAGTACTTC.

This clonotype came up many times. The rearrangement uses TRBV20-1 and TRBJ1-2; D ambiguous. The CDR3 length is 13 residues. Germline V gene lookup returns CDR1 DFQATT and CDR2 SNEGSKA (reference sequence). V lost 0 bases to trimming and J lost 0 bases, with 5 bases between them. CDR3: CSARDTSNYGYTF. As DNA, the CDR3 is TGCAGTGCTAGAGACACATCTAACTATGGCTACACCTTC.

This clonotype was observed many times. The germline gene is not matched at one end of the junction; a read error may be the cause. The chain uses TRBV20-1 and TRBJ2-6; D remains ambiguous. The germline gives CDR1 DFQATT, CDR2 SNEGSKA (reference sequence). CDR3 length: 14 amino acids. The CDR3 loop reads CSARVPSGANVLTF. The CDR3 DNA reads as TGCAGTGCAAGAGTGCCCTCTGGGGCCAACGTCCTGACTTTC.

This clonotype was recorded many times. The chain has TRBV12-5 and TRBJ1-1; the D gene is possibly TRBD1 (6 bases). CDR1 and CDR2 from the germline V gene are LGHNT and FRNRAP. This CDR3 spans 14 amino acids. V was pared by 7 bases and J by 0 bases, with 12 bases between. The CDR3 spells CASANGQLNTEAFF. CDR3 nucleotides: TGTGCTAGTGCAAACGGACAGCTGAACACTGAAGCTTTCTTT.

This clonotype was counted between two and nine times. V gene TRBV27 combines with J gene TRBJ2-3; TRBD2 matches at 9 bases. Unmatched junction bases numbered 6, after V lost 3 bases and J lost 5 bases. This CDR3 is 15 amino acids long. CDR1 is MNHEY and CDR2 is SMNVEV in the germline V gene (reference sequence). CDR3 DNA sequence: TGTGCCAGCAGTTTCGCGGGAGGGCCTGGAGATACGCAGTATTTT. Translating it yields CASSFAGGPGDTQYF.

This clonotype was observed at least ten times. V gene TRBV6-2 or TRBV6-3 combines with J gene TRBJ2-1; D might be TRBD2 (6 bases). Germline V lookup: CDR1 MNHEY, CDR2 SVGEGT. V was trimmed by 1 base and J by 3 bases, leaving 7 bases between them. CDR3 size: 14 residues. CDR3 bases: TGTGCCAGCAGTTACTTGGGACTCTACAATGAGCAGTTCTTC. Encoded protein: CASSYLGLYNEQFF.

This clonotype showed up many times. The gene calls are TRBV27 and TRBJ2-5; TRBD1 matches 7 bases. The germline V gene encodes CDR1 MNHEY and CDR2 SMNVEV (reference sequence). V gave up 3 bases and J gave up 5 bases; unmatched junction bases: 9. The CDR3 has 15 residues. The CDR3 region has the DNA TGTGCCAGCAGTTTCAGTACAGGGGAGAGGGAGACCCAGTACTTC. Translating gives CASSFSTGERETQYF.

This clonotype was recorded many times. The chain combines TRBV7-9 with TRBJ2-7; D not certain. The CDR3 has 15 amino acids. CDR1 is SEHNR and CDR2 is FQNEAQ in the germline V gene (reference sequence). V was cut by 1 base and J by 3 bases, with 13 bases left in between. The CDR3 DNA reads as TGTGCCAGCAGCTTAGATAGTGGGCCTGACTACGAGCAGTACTTC. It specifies CASSLDSGPDYEQYF. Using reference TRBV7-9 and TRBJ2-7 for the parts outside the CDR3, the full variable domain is DTGVSQNPRHKITKRGQNVTFRCDPISEHNRLYWYRQTLGQGPEFLTYFQNEAQLEKSRLLSDRFSAERPKGSFSTLEIQRTEQGDSAMYLCASSLDSGPDYEQYFGPGTRLTVT.

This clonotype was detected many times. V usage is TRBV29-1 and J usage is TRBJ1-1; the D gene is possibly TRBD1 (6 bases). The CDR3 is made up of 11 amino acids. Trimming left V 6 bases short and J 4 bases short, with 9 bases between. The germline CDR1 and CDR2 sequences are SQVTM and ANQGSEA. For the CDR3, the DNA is TGCAGCGTATGGGGGCCCACTGAAGCTTTCTTT. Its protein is CSVWGPTEAFF. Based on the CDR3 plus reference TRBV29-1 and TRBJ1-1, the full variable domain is SAVISQKPSRDICQRGTSLTIQCQVDSQVTMMFWYRQQPGQSLTLIATANQGSEATYESGFVIDKFPISRPNLTFSTLTVSNMSPEDSSIYLCSVWGPTEAFFGQGTRLTVV.

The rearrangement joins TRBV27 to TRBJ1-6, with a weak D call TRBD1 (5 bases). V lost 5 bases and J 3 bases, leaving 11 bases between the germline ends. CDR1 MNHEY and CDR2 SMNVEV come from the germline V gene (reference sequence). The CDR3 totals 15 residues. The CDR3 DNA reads TGTGCCAGCAGTCGCGAGACAGACTATAATTCACCCCTCCACTTT. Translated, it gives CASSRETDYNSPLHF.

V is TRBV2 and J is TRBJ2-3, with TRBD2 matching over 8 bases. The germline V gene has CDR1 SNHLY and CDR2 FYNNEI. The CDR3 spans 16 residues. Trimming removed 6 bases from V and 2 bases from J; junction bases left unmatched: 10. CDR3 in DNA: TGTGCCAGCAGAGGGACTAGTCGCGGTAACACAGATACGCAGTATTTT. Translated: CASRGTSRGNTDTQYF. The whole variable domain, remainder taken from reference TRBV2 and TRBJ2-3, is EPEVTQTPSHQVTQMGQEVILRCVPISNHLYFYWYRQILGQKVEFLVSFYNNEISEKSEIFDDQFSVERPDGSNFTLKIRSTKLEDSAMYFCASRGTSRGNTDTQYFGPGTRLTVL.